This entry features one T cell receptor beta chain sequence. No antigen is known for it. Base quality data are lacking; no much larger clone is found one base away. The treatment or condition label of this sample denotes: in vitro stimulation with specific CMV peptide epitopes to enrich CMV-specific T cells. The sequencer was an Illumina HiSeq 1500. TCRdb trimmed the raw reads at Q25, called clones with MiXCR and kept productive beta chains. One record per CDR3 amino acid sequence lists the most common genes and DNA. This sample lists hundreds of thousands of distinct CDR3 sequences; roughly 36% were detected once. Roughly 18% of the sample rests with the top ten. The sample originates from a study of T cell repertoires in cytomegalovirus infection (dated by TCRdb to between 2019 and 2020). The study in broad terms: Recently identified HLA-C-restricted CMV epitopes, whose presentation resists viral immunomodulation, were targeted by peptide stimulations together with well-studied HLA-B-restricted epitopes. The HLA type of each donor mattered for the analysis, because public TCR beta signatures pointed to carriage of CMV infection along with the matching HLA type.

Looking up the germline V gene yields CDR1 SGHAT and CDR2 FQNNGV. V loses 3 bases, J loses 4 bases, and the germline ends lie 12 bases apart. The CDR3 goes from the cysteine to the phenylalanine over 14 residues. CDR3 DNA only is kept here, 42 bases in frame from base 1. General study outcomes and caveats: Carriers of CMV infection plus the relevant HLA type were discriminated by the cumulative frequency of public TCR beta family members in the study cohort and in an independent approximately 350-donor cohort. The ex vivo response was dominated by HLA-C-restricted CMV-specific TCR beta clonotypes, and the single most frequent clonotype in two of eight donors was supplied by these HLA-C-restricted clonotypes.

The material sequenced was cultured PBMCs, taken from culture after CMV antigen stimulation. The clonotype comes from a human donor in good health (CMV status not recorded). Some clones in this sample may be carry-over from other donors' samples. The sequence links TRBV11-2 to TRBJ1-2, and perhaps TRBD1 as D gene, on 6 matching bases. The CDR3 corresponds to CASSLDSPSYGYTF. At the DNA level, the sequence is TGTGCCAGCAGCTTGGACAGCCCTAGCTATGGCTACACCTTC.